The clone carrying this T cell receptor (beta chain) has a handful of counts. Its antigen is as yet unknown. This entry belongs to a study of beta chain features in type 1 diabetes. Points from the study as a whole: Among all four CD4+ subsets, Type 1 diabetes patients had TCRB CDR3s that were moderately but significantly shorter.

The study reverse transcribed the entire isolated RNA, so it sequenced expressed TCRB transcripts. Assay: immunoSEQ multiplex PCR; the TCRdb copy retains only in-frame clones and omits some. The data show 550,000 to 850,000 clones, 10% to 15% seen once. The V end was cut by 1 base, the J end by 7 bases, with 19 bases between. Germline V gene sequence: CDR1 LGHNA, CDR2 YNFKEQ. The CDR3 is 17 residues long. This sequence was found in a man between 18 and 29 years old with type 1 diabetes. Sequencing was done on a sample of naive CD4+ T cells from blood. J is TRBJ2-2 and V is TRBV4-2; the D gene is possibly TRBD1 (6 bases). CDR3 DNA: TGTGCCAGCAGCCAAGGCGCACAGGGCCTCTTGAGCGGGGAGCTGTTTTTT. The encoded protein is CASSQGAQGLLSGELFF.